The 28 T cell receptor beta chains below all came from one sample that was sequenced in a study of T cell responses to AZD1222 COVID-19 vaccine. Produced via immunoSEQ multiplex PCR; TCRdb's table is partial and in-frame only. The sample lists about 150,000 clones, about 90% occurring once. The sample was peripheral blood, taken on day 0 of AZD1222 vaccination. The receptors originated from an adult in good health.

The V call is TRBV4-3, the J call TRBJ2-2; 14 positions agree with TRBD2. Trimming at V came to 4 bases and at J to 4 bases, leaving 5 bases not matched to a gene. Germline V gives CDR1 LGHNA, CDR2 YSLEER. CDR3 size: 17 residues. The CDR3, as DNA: TGCGCCAGCAGCCGGGGACTAGCGGGAGAAATCACCGGGGAGCTGTTTTTT. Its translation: CASSRGLAGEITGELFF.

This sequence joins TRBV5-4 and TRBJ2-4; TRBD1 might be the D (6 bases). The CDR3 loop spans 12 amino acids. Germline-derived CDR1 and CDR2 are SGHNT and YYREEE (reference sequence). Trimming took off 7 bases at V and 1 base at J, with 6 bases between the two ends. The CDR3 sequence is CASQGAKNIQYF. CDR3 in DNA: TGTGCCAGCCAGGGGGCCAAAAACATTCAGTACTTC.

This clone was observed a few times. CDR3 DNA sequence: TGTGCCAGTAGTAAGACTAGCGGGAGCTTCGAGACCCAGTACTTC. Translation gives CASSKTSGSFETQYF. The gene calls are TRBV19 and TRBJ2-5, with 12 positions matching TRBD2. The CDR3 extends over 15 amino acids. Germline V CDR1 and CDR2: LNHDA, SQIVND (reference sequence). V lost 4 bases, J lost 5 bases, and 5 bases stayed unmatched.

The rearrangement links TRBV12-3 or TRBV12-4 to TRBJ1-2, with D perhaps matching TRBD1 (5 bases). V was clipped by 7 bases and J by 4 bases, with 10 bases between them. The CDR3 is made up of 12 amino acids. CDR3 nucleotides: TGTGCCAGCACCACAGGTTCCTATGGCTACACCTTC. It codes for CASTTGSYGYTF.

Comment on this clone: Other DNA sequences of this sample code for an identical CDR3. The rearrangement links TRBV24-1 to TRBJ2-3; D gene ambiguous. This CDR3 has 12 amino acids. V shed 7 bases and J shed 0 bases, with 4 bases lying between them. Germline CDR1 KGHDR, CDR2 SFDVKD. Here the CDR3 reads CATRGSTDTQYF. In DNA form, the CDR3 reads TGTGCCACCAGGGGGAGCACAGATACGCAGTATTTT.

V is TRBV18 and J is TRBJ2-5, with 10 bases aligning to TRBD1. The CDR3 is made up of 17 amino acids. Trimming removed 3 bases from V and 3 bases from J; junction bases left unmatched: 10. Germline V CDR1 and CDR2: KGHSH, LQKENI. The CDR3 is CASSPGTGALREETQYF. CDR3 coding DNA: TGTGCCAGCTCACCCGGGACAGGGGCCCTACGTGAAGAGACCCAGTACTTC.

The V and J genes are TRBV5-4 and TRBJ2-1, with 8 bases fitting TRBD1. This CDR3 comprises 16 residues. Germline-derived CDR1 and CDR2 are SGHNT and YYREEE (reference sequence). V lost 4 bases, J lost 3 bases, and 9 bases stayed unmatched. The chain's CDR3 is CASSDGDRTIYNEQFF. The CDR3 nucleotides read TGTGCCAGCAGCGACGGGGACAGGACTATCTACAATGAGCAGTTCTTC.

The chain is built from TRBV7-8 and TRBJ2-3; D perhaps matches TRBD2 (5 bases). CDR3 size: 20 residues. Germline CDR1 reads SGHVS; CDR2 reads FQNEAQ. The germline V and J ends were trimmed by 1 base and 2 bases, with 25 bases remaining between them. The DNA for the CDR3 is TGTGCCAGCAGCTTAGTGGCGGGCCCACAGATCCTACTAAACACAGATACGCAGTATTTT. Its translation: CASSLVAGPQILLNTDTQYF.

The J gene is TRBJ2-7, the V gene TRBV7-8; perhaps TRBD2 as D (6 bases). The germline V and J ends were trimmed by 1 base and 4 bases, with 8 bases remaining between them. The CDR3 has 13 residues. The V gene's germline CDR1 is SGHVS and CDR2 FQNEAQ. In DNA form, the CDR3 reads TGTGCCAGCAGCTTAGGGGGGGATTACGAGCAGTACTTC. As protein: CASSLGGDYEQYF.

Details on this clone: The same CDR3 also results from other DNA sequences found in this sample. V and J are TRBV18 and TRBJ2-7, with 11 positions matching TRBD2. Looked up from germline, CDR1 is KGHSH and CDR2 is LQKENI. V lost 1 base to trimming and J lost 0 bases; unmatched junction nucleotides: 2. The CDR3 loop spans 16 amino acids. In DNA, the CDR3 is TGTGCCAGCTCACCACGACTAGCGGGATCCTCCTACGAGCAGTACTTC. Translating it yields CASSPRLAGSSYEQYF.

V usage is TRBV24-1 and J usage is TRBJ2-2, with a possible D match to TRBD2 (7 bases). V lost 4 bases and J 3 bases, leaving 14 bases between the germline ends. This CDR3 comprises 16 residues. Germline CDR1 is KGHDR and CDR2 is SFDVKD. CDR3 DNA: TGTGCCACCAGTGACCTGAGGGAGGGGGACACCGGGGAGCTGTTTTTT. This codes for CATSDLREGDTGELFF.

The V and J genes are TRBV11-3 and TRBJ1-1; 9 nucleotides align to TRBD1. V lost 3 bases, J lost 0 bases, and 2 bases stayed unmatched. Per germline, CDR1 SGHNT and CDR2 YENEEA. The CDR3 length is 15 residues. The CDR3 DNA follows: TGTGCCAGCAGCTTGGGACAGGGAGTGAACACTGAAGCTTTCTTT. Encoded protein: CASSLGQGVNTEAFF.

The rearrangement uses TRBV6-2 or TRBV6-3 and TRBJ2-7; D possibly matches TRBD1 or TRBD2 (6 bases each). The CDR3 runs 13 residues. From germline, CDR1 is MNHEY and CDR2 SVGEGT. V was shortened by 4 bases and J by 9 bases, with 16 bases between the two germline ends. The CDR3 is CASSLGGSVGQYF. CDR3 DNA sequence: TGTGCCAGCAGTTTGGGGGGCTCGGTTGGGCAGTACTTC.

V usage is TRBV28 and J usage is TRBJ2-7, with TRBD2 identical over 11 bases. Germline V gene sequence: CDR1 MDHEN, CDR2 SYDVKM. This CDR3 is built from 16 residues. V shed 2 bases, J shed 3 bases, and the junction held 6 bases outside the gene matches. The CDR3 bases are TGTGCCAGCAGTTTACCTGGACTAGCGGGCCTCTACGAGCAGTACTTC. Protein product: CASSLPGLAGLYEQYF.

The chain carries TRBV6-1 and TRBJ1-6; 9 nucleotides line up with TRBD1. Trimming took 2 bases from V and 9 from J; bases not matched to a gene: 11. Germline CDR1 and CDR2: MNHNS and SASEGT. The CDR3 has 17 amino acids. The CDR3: CASSESRTGAWGSPLHF. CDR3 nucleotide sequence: TGTGCCAGCAGTGAATCCAGGACAGGGGCCTGGGGTTCACCCCTCCACTTT.

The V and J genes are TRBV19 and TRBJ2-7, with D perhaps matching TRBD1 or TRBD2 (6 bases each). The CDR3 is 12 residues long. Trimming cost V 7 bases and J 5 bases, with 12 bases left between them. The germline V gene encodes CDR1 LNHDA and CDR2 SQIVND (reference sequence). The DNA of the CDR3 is TGTGCCAGTACGGATGGGGGGCACGAGCAGTACTTC. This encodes CASTDGGHEQYF.

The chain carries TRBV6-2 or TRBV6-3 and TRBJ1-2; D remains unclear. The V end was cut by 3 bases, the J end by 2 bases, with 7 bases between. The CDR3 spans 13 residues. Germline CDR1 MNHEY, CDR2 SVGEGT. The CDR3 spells CASSYELNYGYTF. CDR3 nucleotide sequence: TGTGCCAGCAGTTATGAGTTAAACTATGGCTACACCTTC.

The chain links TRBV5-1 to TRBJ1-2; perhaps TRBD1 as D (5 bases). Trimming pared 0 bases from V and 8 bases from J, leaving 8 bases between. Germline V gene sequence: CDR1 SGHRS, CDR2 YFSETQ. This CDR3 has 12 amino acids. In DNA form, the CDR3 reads TGCGCCAGCAGCTTGGGCAGGGAAGGCTACACCTTC. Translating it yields CASSLGREGYTF.

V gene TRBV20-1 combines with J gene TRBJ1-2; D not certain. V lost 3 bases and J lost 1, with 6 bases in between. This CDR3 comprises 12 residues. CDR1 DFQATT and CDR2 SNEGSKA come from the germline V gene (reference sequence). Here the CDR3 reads CSASRSNYGYTF. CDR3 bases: TGCAGTGCTAGTAGAAGTAACTATGGCTACACCTTC.

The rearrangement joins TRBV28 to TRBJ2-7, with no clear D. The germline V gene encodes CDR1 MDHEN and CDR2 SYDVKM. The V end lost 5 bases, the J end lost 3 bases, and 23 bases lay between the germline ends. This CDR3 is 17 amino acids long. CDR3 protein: CASSPLALGPNLYEQYF. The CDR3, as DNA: TGTGCCAGCAGTCCCCTCGCGTTAGGACCGAACCTCTACGAGCAGTACTTC.

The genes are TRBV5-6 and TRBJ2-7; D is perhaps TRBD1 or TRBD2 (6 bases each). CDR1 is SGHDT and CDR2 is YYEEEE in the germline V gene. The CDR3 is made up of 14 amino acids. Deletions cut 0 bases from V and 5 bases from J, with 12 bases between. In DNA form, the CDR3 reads TGTGCCAGCAGCTTGGATGGGGGGCTGGACGAGCAGTACTTC. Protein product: CASSLDGGLDEQYF. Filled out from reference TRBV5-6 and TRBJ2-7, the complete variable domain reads DAGVTQSPTHLIKTRGQQVTLRCSPKSGHDTVSWYQQALGQGPQFIFQYYEEEERQRGNFPDRFSGHQFPNYSSELNVNALLLGDSALYLCASSLDGGLDEQYFGPGTRLTVT.

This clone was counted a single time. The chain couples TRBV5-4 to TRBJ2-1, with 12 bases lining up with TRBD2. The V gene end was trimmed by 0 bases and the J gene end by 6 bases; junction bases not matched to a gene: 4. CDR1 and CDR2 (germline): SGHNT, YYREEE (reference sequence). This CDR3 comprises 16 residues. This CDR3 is CASSLARTSGTNEQFF. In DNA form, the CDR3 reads TGTGCCAGCAGCTTGGCCCGGACTAGCGGGACCAATGAGCAGTTCTTC.

CDR3 nucleotide sequence: TGTGCCAGCAGCTTAATGGGGGGGGCCACAGATACGCAGTATTTT. Its translation is CASSLMGGATDTQYF. The chain uses TRBV7-3 and TRBJ2-3, with D maybe TRBD2 (7 bases). The CDR3 is made up of 15 amino acids. From germline, CDR1 is SGHTA and CDR2 FQGTGA. The V and J ends lost 1 base and 2 bases respectively, with 10 bases between them.

The CDR3 is CASSLWGQGADTQYF. DNA for the CDR3: TGTGCCAGCAGTTTATGGGGACAGGGGGCAGATACGCAGTATTTT. The rearrangement links TRBV28 to TRBJ2-3; 11 bases are a match to TRBD1. Germline lookup yields CDR1 MDHEN and CDR2 SYDVKM. V was pared by 0 bases and J by 4 bases, with 0 bases of the junction left unmatched. The CDR3 has 15 amino acids.

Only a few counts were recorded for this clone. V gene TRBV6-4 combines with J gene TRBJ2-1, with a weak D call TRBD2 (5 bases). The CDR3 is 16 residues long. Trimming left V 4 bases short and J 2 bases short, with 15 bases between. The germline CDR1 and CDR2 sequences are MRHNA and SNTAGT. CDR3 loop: CASSANSGGPYNEQFF. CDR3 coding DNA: TGTGCCAGCAGTGCTAATAGTGGCGGGCCCTACAATGAGCAGTTCTTC.

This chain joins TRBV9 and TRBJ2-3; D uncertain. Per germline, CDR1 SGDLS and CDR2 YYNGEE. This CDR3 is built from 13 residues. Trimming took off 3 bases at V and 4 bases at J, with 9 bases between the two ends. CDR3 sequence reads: CASSEGGPDTQYF. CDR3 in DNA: TGTGCCAGCAGCGAAGGCGGACCAGATACGCAGTATTTT.

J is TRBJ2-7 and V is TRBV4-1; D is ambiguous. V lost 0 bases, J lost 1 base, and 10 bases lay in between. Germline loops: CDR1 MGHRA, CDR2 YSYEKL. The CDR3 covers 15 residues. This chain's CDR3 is CASSQDLAGSYEQYF. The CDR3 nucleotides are TGCGCCAGCAGCCAAGATTTGGCCGGTTCCTACGAGCAGTACTTC.

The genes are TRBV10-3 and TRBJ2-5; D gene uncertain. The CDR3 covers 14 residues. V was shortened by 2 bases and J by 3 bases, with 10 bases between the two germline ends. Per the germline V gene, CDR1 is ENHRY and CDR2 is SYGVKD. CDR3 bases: TGTGCCATCAGTGAGAGCAAATTAGAAGAGACCCAGTACTTC. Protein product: CAISESKLEETQYF.